The TCR beta chain described here comes from a study of blood T cell repertoires in COVID-19. On the study more broadly: Sites in the United States, Italy and Spain provided acute and convalescent COVID-19 samples. PBMCs, B-cell-depleted T cells, or T cells were the source of the cDNA or gDNA that made up the material.

CDR1 and CDR2 from the germline V gene are KGHDR and SFDVKD. The CDR3 length is 14 residues. V lost 4 bases, J lost 6 bases, and 15 bases lay in between. In the authors' methods: Reference gene primer amplification gave nucleated cell count estimates. Sequencing was performed with immunoSEQ multiplex PCR; in TCRdb, only in-frame clones are kept and a portion is missing. The DNA was the basis for D and trimming; V, J and clone size are from that table. This table has approximately 190,000 clones, less than 90% appearing once. This receptor was obtained from a woman aged 40 to 50 with acute or convalescent COVID-19. The J gene is TRBJ2-7, the V gene TRBV24-1; D possibly corresponds to TRBD1 (6 bases). The source material was peripheral blood. The CDR3 here is CATSDSNTGREQYF. The CDR3 nucleotides are TGTGCCACCAGTGACTCCAATACAGGGCGCGAGCAGTACTTC.